This T cell receptor beta chain was identified during a study of blood T cells in healthy people across ages (dated by TCRdb to between 2015 and 2016). For context, the study as a whole: In model experiments, template switching captured about one uniquely barcoded TCR beta cDNA molecule for every two T cells. The study measured age-related changes in TCR beta repertoire diversity using deep sequencing normalized with unique cDNA molecular identifiers. The donors were split into four age groups: young (average about 15 years), middle-aged (over 35), aged (62) and long-lived (roughly 86). To avoid experimental bias, donors of different ages were distributed randomly across sequencing lanes. For two donors (one aged 18 to 30 and one aged 80 or older), the study analyzed two additional independent replicas of 1 million unique cDNA reads from the same blood draw. General study outcomes and caveats: The percentage of naive T cells measured by flow cytometry correlated strongly with observed TCR beta diversity. Estimates of total diversity based on one million sequenced T cells were considered lower bounds and underestimates. Since profiling was done on bulk unsorted PBMCs, naive and antigen-experienced compartments could not be conclusively compared. Compared with the aged group, the long-lived group had more naive CD4+ T cells, fewer expanded clones and increased TCR diversity, a pattern suggesting age selection. Donor CMV infection status was unknown, potentially confounding age-related changes in expanded clonotypes. Observed TCR beta diversity per million T cells fell roughly linearly with age, and a significant reduction was already apparent by age around 36.

The germline V gene yields SGDLS for CDR1 and YYNGEE for CDR2. The CDR3 sequence holds 15 residues, the cysteine and phenylalanine included. Only CDR3 DNA is held: 45 bases, read in frame from base 1. V and J are trimmed by 4 bases and 8 bases, and the gene matches miss 11 bases of the junction. About this clonotype itself: Which antigen it targets is not known. No per-base quality is available; no much larger clone lies one base away.

The library was made by 5' RACE. Sequenced on an Illumina HiSeq 2500. The second PCR ran for about 7 to 11 cycles and used a J-beta primer mix along with a sample-barcoded 5' primer. Each TCR beta cDNA molecule received a unique molecular identifier from a template-switch 5' adaptor carrying 12 random nucleotides. Each sample yielded at least 2.5 million CDR3-containing paired-end reads. First-strand cDNA synthesis was performed from all RNA using the Mint cDNA synthesis kit, with priming by a TRBC-specific oligonucleotide. Following uracil-DNA glycosylase treatment, a first 18-cycle PCR with universal primers M1SS and BC2_uni_R was performed on all cDNA. Per the source publication's procedure: For normalization, 1 million high-quality reads, each with a distinct molecular identifier, were randomly selected from each sample. Instead of being binned into consensus sequences, reads with shared molecular identifiers were discarded. MiTCR, set to a Q25 quality threshold and the strictest error-elimination algorithm, was used for CDR3 identification, clonotype clustering and error correction. A nonparametric unseen species model using Euler transformation provided a lower-bound estimate of total TCR beta diversity. TCRdb passed the public sequencing reads through fastp at Q25 and MiXCR, retaining productive beta sequences. Every entry covers one CDR3 protein and lists the most common genes and DNA from its rows. The V and J calls come from TCRdb's annotation, not from the publication. The sample table contains fewer than 700,000 distinct CDR3 sequences; only one count was recorded for approximately 40% of them. Roughly 30% of the sample comes from the top ten.

Donors were 35 to 40 systemically healthy Caucasian individuals from Russia aged roughly 6 to 90 years. Around 9.9 milliliters of peripheral blood were collected from each donor into EDTA-treated Vacutainer tubes. Ficoll-Paque density-gradient centrifugation was used to isolate PBMCs, with at least 6.5 million per sample. Total RNA, at least 6 micrograms per sample, was extracted from PBMCs with Trizol reagent. For every donor, an aliquot of PBMCs went through flow cytometry to measure the percentages of naive CD45RAhigh/CD27high T cells. This TCR was sampled from a man of 80 years or more in good health. Sequencing was carried out using blood. This chain is built from TRBV9 and TRBJ2-1; 8 central nucleotides agree with TRBD1. The DNA sequence reads TGTGCCAGCAGCCTGGAAGGACAGGGATTCCATGAGCAGTTCTTC. This translates into CASSLEGQGFHEQFF.